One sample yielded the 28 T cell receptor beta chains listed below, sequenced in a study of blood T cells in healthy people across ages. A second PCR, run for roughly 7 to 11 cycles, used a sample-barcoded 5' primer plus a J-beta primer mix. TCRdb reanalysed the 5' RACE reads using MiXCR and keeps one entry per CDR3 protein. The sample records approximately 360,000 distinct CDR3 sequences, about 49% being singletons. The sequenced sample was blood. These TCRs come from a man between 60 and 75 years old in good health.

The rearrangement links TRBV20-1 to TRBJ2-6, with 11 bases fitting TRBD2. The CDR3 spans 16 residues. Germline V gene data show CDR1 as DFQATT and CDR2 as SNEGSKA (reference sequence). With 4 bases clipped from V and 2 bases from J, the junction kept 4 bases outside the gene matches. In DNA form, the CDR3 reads TGCAGTGCTAAGACTAGCGGGGTCCCTGGGGCCAACGTCCTGACTTTC. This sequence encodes CSAKTSGVPGANVLTF.

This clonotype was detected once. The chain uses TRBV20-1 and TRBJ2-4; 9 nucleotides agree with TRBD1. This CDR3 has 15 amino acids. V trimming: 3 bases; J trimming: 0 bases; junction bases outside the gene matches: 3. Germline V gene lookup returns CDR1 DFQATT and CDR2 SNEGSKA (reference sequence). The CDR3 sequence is CSARGTGLAKNIQYF. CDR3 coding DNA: TGCAGTGCTAGGGGGACAGGGCTAGCCAAAAACATTCAGTACTTC.

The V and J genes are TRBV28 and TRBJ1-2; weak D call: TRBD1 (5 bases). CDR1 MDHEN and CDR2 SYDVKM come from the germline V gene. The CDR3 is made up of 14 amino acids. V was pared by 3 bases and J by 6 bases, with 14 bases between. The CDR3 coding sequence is TGTGCCAGCAGTTTTAGCCTCCAGGGAGATGGCTACACCTTC. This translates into CASSFSLQGDGYTF.

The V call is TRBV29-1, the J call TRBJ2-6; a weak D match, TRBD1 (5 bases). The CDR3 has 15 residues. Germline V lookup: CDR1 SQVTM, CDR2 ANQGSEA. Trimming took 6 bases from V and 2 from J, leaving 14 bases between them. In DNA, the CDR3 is TGCAGCGTGGAAACAGGCCTAACTGGGGCCAACGTCCTGACTTTC. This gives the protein CSVETGLTGANVLTF. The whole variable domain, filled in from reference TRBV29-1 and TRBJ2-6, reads SAVISQKPSRDICQRGTSLTIQCQVDSQVTMMFWYRQQPGQSLTLIATANQGSEATYESGFVIDKFPISRPNLTFSTLTVSNMSPEDSSIYLCSVETGLTGANVLTFGAGSRLTVL.

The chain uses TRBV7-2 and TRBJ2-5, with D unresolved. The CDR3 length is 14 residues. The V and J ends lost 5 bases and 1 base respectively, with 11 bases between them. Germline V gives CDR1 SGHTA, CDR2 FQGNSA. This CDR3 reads CASSPDASQETQYF. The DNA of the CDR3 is TGTGCCAGCAGCCCTGATGCGTCCCAAGAGACCCAGTACTTC.

The CDR3 nucleotides read TGTGCCAGCAGCTGGGCCGCGCAGGAGAAGCAGTTCTTC. Protein product: CASSWAAQEKQFF. The chain recombines TRBV7-2 with TRBJ2-1, with unresolved D. The V gene's germline CDR1 is SGHTA and CDR2 FQGNSA. V lost 4 bases, J lost 11 bases, and 15 bases lay in between. The CDR3 length is 13 residues.

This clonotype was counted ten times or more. The CDR3 region has the DNA TGTGCCAGCAGGCCGGGACTCTATAATTCACCCCTCCACTTT. Translated, it gives CASRPGLYNSPLHF. The chain employs TRBV2 and TRBJ1-6, with D possibly matching TRBD1 (5 bases). V gave up 6 bases and J gave up 3 bases, with 9 bases separating them. This CDR3 contains 14 residues. Germline CDR1 SNHLY, CDR2 FYNNEI.

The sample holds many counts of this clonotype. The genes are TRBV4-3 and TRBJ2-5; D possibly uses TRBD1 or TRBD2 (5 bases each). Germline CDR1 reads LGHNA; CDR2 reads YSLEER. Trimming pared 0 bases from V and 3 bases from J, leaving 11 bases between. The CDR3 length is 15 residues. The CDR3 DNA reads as TGCGCCAGCAGCCAAGATCACGGGGCGGAAGAGACCCAGTACTTC. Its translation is CASSQDHGAEETQYF.

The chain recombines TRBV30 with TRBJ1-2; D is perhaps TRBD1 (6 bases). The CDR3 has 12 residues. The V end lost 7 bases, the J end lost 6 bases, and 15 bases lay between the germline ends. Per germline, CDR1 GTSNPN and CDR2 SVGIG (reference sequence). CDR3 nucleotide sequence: TGTGCCTTAAGTCCGGCAGGGGATGGCTACACCTTC. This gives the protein CALSPAGDGYTF.

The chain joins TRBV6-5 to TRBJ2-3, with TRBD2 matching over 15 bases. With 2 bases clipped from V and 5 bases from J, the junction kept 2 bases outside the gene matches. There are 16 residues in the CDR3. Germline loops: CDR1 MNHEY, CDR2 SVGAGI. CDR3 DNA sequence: TGTGCCAGCAGTTACGGGACTAGCGGGGGGCAAGATACGCAGTATTTT. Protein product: CASSYGTSGGQDTQYF.

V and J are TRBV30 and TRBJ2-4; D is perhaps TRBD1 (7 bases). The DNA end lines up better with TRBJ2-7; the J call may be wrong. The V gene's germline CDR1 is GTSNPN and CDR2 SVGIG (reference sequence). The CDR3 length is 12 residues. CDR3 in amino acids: CAWSRGADEQYF. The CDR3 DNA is TGTGCCTGGAGCAGGGGGGCCGACGAGCAGTACTTC.

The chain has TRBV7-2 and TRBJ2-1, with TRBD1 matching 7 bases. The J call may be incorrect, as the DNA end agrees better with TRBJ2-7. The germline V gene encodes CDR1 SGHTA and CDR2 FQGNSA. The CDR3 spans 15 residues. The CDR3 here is CASSPPTGPYNEQYF. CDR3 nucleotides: TGTGCCAGCAGCCCCCCGACAGGGCCCTACAATGAGCAGTACTTC.

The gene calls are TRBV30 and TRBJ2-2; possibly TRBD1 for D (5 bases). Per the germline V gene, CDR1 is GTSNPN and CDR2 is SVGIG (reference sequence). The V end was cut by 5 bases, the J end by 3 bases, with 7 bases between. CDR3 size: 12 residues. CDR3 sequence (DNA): TGTGCCTGGGAAGGGGACACCGGGGAGCTGTTTTTT. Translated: CAWEGDTGELFF.

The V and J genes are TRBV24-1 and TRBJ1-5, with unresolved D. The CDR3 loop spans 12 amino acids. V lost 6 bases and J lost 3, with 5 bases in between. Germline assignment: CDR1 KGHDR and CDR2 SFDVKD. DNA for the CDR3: TGTGCCACCAGTAGAGACAATCAGCCCCAGCATTTT. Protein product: CATSRDNQPQHF.

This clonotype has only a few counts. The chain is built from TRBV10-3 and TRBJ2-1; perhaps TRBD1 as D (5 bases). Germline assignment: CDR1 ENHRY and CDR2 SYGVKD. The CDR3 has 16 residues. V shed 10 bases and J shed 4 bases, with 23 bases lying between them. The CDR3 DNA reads TGTGCCACCCGAAACCCGCAGGGCTTGAAGTACAATGAGCAGTTCTTC. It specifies CATRNPQGLKYNEQFF.

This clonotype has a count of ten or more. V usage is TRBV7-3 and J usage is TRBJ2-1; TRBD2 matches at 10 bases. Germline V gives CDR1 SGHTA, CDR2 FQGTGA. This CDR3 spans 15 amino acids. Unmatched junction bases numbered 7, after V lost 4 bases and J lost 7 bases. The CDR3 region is CASSSRVAGGNEQFF. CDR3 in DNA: TGTGCCAGCAGCTCCCGGGTAGCGGGAGGTAATGAGCAGTTCTTC. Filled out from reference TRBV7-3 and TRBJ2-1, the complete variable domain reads GAGVSQTPSNKVTEKGKYVELRCDPISGHTALYWYRQSLGQGPEFLIYFQGTGAADDSGLPNDRFFAVRPEGSVSTLKIQRTERGDSAVYLCASSSRVAGGNEQFFGPGTRLTVL.

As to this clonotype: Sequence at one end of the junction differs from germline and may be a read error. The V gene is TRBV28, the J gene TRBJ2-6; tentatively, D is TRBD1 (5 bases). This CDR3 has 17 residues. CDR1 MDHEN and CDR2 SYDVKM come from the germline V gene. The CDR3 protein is CASQGARRGSGAYVLTF. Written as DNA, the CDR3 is TGTGCCAGCCAAGGGGCTAGACGCGGCTCTGGGGCCTACGTCCTGACTTTC. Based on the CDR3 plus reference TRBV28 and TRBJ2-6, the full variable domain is DVKVTQSSRYLVKRTGEKVFLECVQDMDHENMFWYRQDPGLGLRLIYFSYDVKMKEKGDIPEGYSVSREKKERFSLILESASTNQTSMYLCASQGARRGSGAYVLTFGAGSRLTVL.

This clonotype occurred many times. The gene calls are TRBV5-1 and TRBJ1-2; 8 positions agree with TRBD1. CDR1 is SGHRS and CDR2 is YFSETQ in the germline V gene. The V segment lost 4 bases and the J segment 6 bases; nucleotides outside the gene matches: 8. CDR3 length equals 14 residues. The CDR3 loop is CASSPPTGVNGYTF. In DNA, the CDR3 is TGCGCCAGCAGCCCCCCGACAGGGGTCAATGGCTACACCTTC.

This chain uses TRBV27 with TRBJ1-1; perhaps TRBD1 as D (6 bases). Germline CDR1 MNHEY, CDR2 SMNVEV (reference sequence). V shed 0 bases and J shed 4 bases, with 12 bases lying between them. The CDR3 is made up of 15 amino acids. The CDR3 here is CASSLSGGRSTEAFF. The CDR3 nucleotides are TGTGCCAGCAGTTTATCAGGGGGTAGGAGCACTGAAGCTTTCTTT.

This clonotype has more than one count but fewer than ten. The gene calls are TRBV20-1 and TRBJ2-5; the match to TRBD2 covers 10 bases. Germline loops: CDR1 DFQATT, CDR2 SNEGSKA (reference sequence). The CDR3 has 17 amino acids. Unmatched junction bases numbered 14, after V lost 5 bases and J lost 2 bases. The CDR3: CSAPGLAGAAGQETQYF. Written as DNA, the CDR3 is TGCAGTGCTCCCGGCCTAGCGGGAGCGGCAGGACAAGAGACCCAGTACTTC.

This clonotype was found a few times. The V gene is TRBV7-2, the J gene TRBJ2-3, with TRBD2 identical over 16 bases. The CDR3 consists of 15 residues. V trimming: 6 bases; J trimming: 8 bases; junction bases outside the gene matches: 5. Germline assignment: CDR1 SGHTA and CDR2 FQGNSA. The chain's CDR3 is CASRSGTSGGATQYF. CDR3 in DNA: TGTGCCAGCAGATCCGGGACTAGCGGGGGGGCTACGCAGTATTTT.

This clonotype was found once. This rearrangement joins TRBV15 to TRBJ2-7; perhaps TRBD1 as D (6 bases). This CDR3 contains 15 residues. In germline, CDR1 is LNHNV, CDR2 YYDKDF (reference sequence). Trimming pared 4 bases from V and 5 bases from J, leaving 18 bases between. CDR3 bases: TGTGCCACCAGCACAATAGGGGCAGGGGTGGACGAGCAGTACTTC. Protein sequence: CATSTIGAGVDEQYF.

CDR3 residues: CSAFAGGQTYGYTF. CDR3 DNA: TGCAGCGCCTTCGCAGGGGGCCAGACCTATGGCTACACCTTC. The chain recombines TRBV29-1 with TRBJ1-2; 8 nucleotides line up with TRBD1. CDR1 SQVTM and CDR2 ANQGSEA come from the germline V gene. V shed 7 bases, J shed 4 bases, and the junction held 11 bases outside the gene matches. There are 14 residues in the CDR3.

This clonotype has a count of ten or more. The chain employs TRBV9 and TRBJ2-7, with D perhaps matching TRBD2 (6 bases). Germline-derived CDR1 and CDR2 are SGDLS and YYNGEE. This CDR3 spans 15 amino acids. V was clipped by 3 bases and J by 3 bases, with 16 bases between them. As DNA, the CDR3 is TGTGCCAGCAGCGCATCCTCTGGCGGGGTCTACGAGCAGTACTTC. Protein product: CASSASSGGVYEQYF.

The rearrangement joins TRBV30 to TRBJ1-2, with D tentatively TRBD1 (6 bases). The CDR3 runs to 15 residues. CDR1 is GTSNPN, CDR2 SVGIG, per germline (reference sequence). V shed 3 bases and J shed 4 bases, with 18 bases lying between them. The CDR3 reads CAWSGGVGVGYGYTF. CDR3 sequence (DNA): TGTGCCTGGAGCGGGGGCGTAGGGGTGGGCTATGGCTACACCTTC.

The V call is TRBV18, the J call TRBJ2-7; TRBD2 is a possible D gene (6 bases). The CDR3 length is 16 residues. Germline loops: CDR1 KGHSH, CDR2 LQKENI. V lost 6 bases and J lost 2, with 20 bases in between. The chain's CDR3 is CASSLFKAGPTYEQYF. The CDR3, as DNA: TGTGCCAGCTCCCTATTCAAGGCGGGACCTACCTACGAGCAGTACTTC.

The CDR3 protein is CASQPGGDTQYF. As DNA, the CDR3 is TGTGCCAGCCAACCGGGCGGAGATACGCAGTATTTT. This chain uses TRBV6-1 with TRBJ2-3; no definite D call. From germline, CDR1 is MNHNS and CDR2 SASEGT. This CDR3 spans 12 amino acids. The germline V and J ends were trimmed by 8 bases and 5 bases, with 11 bases remaining between them.

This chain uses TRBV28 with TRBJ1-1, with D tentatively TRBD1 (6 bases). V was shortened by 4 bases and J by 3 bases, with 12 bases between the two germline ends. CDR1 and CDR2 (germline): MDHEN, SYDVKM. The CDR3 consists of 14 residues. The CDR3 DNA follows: TGTGCCAGCAGTTCCGGGGGCGGATACACTGAAGCTTTCTTT. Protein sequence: CASSSGGGYTEAFF. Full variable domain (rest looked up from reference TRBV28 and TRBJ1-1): DVKVTQSSRYLVKRTGEKVFLECVQDMDHENMFWYRQDPGLGLRLIYFSYDVKMKEKGDIPEGYSVSREKKERFSLILESASTNQTSMYLCASSSGGGYTEAFFGQGTRLTVV.